Sequencing of this T cell receptor (beta chain) was carried out in a study of cytomegalovirus exposure and HLA in healthy donors. The PCR ran on 60 Vbeta and 13 Jbeta primers. Original processing notes: A follow-up analysis tallied 60 million to 85 million unique TCR beta chains, about 10 million shared. The data were produced by immunoSEQ multiplex PCR, yet TCRdb's version contains in-frame clones alone and is incomplete. The DNA was the basis for D and trimming; V, J and clone size are from that table. This sample has around 170,000 clones, with more than 75% found just once. The donors were healthy bone marrow donors. This clone was observed a handful of times. This CDR3 is built from 13 residues. Germline V gene data show CDR1 as ENHRY and CDR2 as SYGVKD. Trimming cost V 11 bases and J 2 bases; bases outside gene matches: 3.

The sequenced sample consisted of PBMCs. The sequence derives from a woman between 50 and 59 years old in good health and CMV-seropositive. V gene TRBV10-3 combines with J gene TRBJ2-3; 11 bases are a match to TRBD2. In nucleotides, the CDR3 is TGTGCCGTTAGCGGGGGGGACACAGATACGCAGTATTTT. This sequence encodes CAVSGGDTDTQYF.